This T cell receptor (beta chain) was retrieved from a study of OX40 agonist ivuxolimab in advanced cancers. The germline V gene has CDR1 MNHEY and CDR2 SMNVEV (reference sequence). J lost 5 bases, V lost 5 bases, and 10 bases had no gene match. This CDR3 is 15 amino acids long. A word on this clone: As yet, its antigen is unknown.

The study's findings and limits: Specificity for antigen went undetermined in the expanded peripheral T cells. The study observed clonal expansion of CD4+ and CD8+ blood T cells by week 6 at 0.1 to 3.0 mg/kg.

The table came from immunoSEQ multiplex PCR; TCRdb's copy has only in-frame clones and leaves some out. The sample has tens of thousands of clones; approximately 87% are singletons. The sequence came from an adult with an advanced solid tumor such as melanoma, head and neck, liver or kidney cancer. The starting material was CD4+ or CD8+ T cells sorted from blood, obtained in a trial of the OX40 agonist ivuxolimab. The chain uses TRBV27 and TRBJ1-1; 8 nucleotides agree with TRBD1. Written as DNA, the CDR3 is TGTGCCAGCAGTGCGAGGACAGGGATGGGAACTGAAGCTTTCTTT. It specifies CASSARTGMGTEAFF.